The clone carrying this TCR beta chain was counted only a few times. The V and J ends lost 0 bases and 5 bases respectively, with 10 bases between them. The germline CDR1 and CDR2 sequences are SGHAT and FQNNGV. CDR3 length: 14 amino acids. Noted treatment: 15 to 20 received Ad26.COV2.S at low or high dose, single or two shots; five or six received placebo; per-sample allocation not given. Material that was analyzed had been drawn on day 63 after the first vaccine or placebo injection. This entry is derived from a study of Ad26.COV2.S vaccination and SARS-CoV-2 variants. Here immunoSEQ multiplex PCR was the method, and the copy in TCRdb shows in-frame clones only, minus some. This sample has 440,000 or so clones, with around 91% found just once.

The clonotype originates from a person aged 18-65 years who received the Ad26.COV2.S COVID-19 vaccine or a placebo. This chain links TRBV11-2 with TRBJ1-2, with no clear D. Sequences were derived from peripheral blood, sampled in a trial of Ad26.COV2.S vaccine versus placebo. CDR3 in DNA: TGTGCCAGCAGCTTAGACAGCGACCGTTATGGCTACACCTTC. Protein: CASSLDSDRYGYTF.